These 31 T cell receptor beta chains were all obtained from the same sample, sequenced in a study of T cell responses to AZD1222 COVID-19 vaccine. The protocol was immunoSEQ multiplex PCR, while the TCRdb copy is restricted to in-frame clones and leaves out a portion. This sample carries roughly 180,000 clones, 85% to 95% of them seen once, and the ten largest clones take 1.6%. The sample was peripheral blood, taken 28 days after the second AZD1222 dose. The receptors derive from an adult who received the AZD1222 COVID-19 vaccine.

The chain couples TRBV18 to TRBJ2-7; 11 bases fit TRBD2. The CDR3 runs 16 residues. In germline, CDR1 is KGHSH, CDR2 LQKENI. V gave up 3 bases and J gave up 5 bases; unmatched junction bases: 9. The CDR3 protein is CASSPALAGGYNEQYF. The CDR3 bases are TGTGCCAGCTCACCGGCGCTAGCGGGGGGATATAACGAGCAGTACTTC.

The chain couples TRBV27 to TRBJ1-1, with D hard to call. The V and J ends lost 1 base and 4 bases respectively, with 7 bases between them. The CDR3 is made up of 13 amino acids. Germline assignment: CDR1 MNHEY and CDR2 SMNVEV (reference sequence). Here the CDR3 reads CASSLWVGTEAFF. In DNA form, the CDR3 reads TGTGCCAGCAGTTTATGGGTGGGCACTGAAGCTTTCTTT.

The J gene is TRBJ2-7, the V gene TRBV11-2, with D tentatively TRBD2 (5 bases). CDR3 length: 13 residues. Germline V gene data show CDR1 as SGHAT and CDR2 as FQNNGV. V dropped 8 bases and J dropped 9 bases, with 20 bases sitting between them. The CDR3 bases are TGTGCCAGCGGACGGACTGAGGGATGGGTGCAGTACTTC. Amino acid sequence: CASGRTEGWVQYF.

V is TRBV28 and J is TRBJ1-3; D is ambiguous. Between the trimmed V and J ends, which lost 6 bases and 4 bases, there was a span of 7 bases. Per the germline V gene, CDR1 is MDHEN and CDR2 is SYDVKM. The CDR3 runs to 12 residues. The CDR3 protein is CASSWGGNTIYF. As DNA, the CDR3 is TGTGCCAGCAGCTGGGGAGGAAACACCATATATTTT.

A few counts support this clone. V gene TRBV6-5 combines with J gene TRBJ2-5; no reliable D call. The CDR3 spans 12 residues. V dropped 6 bases and J dropped 4 bases, with 9 bases sitting between them. Germline V gives CDR1 MNHEY, CDR2 SVGAGI. CDR3 amino acids: CASRDARETQYF. In nucleotides, the CDR3 is TGTGCCAGCAGGGACGCGCGAGAGACCCAGTACTTC.

The V call is TRBV10-3, the J call TRBJ2-7; tentatively, D is TRBD1 (5 bases). V shed 10 bases and J shed 2 bases, with 21 bases lying between them. Germline values: CDR1 ENHRY, CDR2 SYGVKD. The CDR3 contains 15 residues. CDR3 in DNA: TGTGCCACCCAATCCTACGACAGTCCCCCCTACGAGCAGTACTTC. Encoded protein: CATQSYDSPPYEQYF.

J is TRBJ1-4 and V is TRBV14; D uncertain. The length of the CDR3 is 12 residues. With 4 bases removed from V and 8 bases from J, the gap between germline ends came to 8 bases. Germline V lookup: CDR1 SGHDN, CDR2 FVKESK. The CDR3 region is CASSRLQEKLFF. The CDR3, as DNA: TGTGCCAGCAGCCGATTACAGGAAAAACTGTTTTTT. Full variable domain (remainder filled in from reference TRBV14 and TRBJ1-4): EAGVTQFPSHSVIEKGQTVTLRCDPISGHDNLYWYRRVMGKEIKFLLHFVKESKQDESGMPNNRFLAERTGGTYSTLKVQPAELEDSGVYFCASSRLQEKLFFGSGTQLSVL.

This clone was detected once. This chain uses TRBV18 with TRBJ1-1; D remains ambiguous. The CDR3 has 14 amino acids. Germline V CDR1 and CDR2: KGHSH, LQKENI. V was cut by 3 bases and J by 1 base, with 9 bases left in between. The CDR3 protein is CASSPRTANTEAFF. CDR3 nucleotide sequence: TGTGCCAGCTCACCTAGGACCGCGAACACTGAAGCTTTCTTT.

CDR3 DNA sequence: TGTGCCAGCAGCCAACGATGGAACACTGAAGCTTTCTTT. Protein product: CASSQRWNTEAFF. The chain has TRBV3-1 (or the pseudogene TRBV3-2) and TRBJ1-1; D call uncertain. The V and J ends lost 2 bases and 1 base respectively, with 5 bases between them. Per the germline V gene, CDR1 is LGHDT and CDR2 is YNNKEL (reference sequence). There are 13 residues in the CDR3.

The rearrangement uses TRBV19 and TRBJ1-5, with D perhaps TRBD1 (6 bases). This CDR3 has 15 residues. The germline V gene has CDR1 LNHDA and CDR2 SQIVND (reference sequence). V lost 3 bases and J lost 3, with 12 bases in between. CDR3 coding DNA: TGTGCCAGTAGTATTACAGGACAGAACAATCAGCCCCAGCATTTT. Residues: CASSITGQNNQPQHF.

The J gene is TRBJ1-5, the V gene TRBV28, with D unresolved. V was shortened by 7 bases and J by 2 bases, with 3 bases between the two germline ends. The CDR3 is made up of 11 amino acids. Germline-derived CDR1 and CDR2 are MDHEN and SYDVKM. CDR3 in amino acids: CASKGNQPQHF. CDR3 bases: TGTGCCAGCAAGGGCAATCAGCCCCAGCATTTT.

This clone was seen a single time. The gene calls are TRBV7-2 and TRBJ2-3, with TRBD2 matching 10 bases. From germline, CDR1 is SGHTA and CDR2 FQGNSA. The CDR3 sequence is 16 residues long. V dropped 1 base and J dropped 2; count of bases not matched to a gene: 3. CDR3 DNA: TGTGCCAGCAGCTTAGTCCTAGCGGGGGCCACAGATACGCAGTATTTT. Translated, it gives CASSLVLAGATDTQYF.

This chain uses TRBV7-2 with TRBJ1-1; TRBD1 matches 12 bases. The CDR3 extends over 16 amino acids. The germline V gene encodes CDR1 SGHTA and CDR2 FQGNSA. V lost 8 bases and J lost 5; bases outside the gene matches: 12. The CDR3 sequence: CASRRGDRGLGTEAFF. The CDR3 DNA reads as TGTGCCAGCCGAAGGGGGGACAGGGGGCTCGGGACTGAAGCTTTCTTT.

The chain couples TRBV10-3 to TRBJ2-3; D is unresolved. The V end lost 3 bases, the J end lost 0 bases, and 10 bases lay between the germline ends. The CDR3 totals 15 residues. Germline V gives CDR1 ENHRY, CDR2 SYGVKD. CDR3 bases: TGTGCCATCAGTGATAAGACCTCTAGCACAGATACGCAGTATTTT. Protein: CAISDKTSSTDTQYF.

The V gene is TRBV7-2, the J gene TRBJ1-5, with D unresolved. V was pared by 8 bases and J by 4 bases, with 9 bases between. Germline-derived CDR1 and CDR2 are SGHTA and FQGNSA. This CDR3 has 12 residues. The CDR3 here is CASSHINQPQHF. The CDR3 coding sequence is TGTGCCAGCTCGCACATAAATCAGCCCCAGCATTTT.

The chain joins TRBV7-9 to TRBJ1-4, with 7 bases lining up with TRBD1. Germline CDR1 SEHNR, CDR2 FQNEAQ (reference sequence). The CDR3 covers 15 residues. With 4 bases clipped from V and 1 base from J, the junction kept 3 bases outside the gene matches. This CDR3 reads CASSWGQLTNEKLFF. The CDR3 DNA follows: TGTGCCAGCAGCTGGGGACAGTTAACTAATGAAAAACTGTTTTTT.

The rearrangement joins TRBV3-1 (or the pseudogene TRBV3-2) to TRBJ2-7, with a weak D call TRBD2 (7 bases). Per germline, CDR1 LGHDT and CDR2 YNNKEL (reference sequence). The CDR3 has 14 amino acids. With 8 bases removed from V and 3 bases from J, the gap between germline ends came to 17 bases. The CDR3 nucleotides are TGTGCCAGCTCCGGGGGAGGGGGTATCTACGAGCAGTACTTC. This gives the protein CASSGGGGIYEQYF.

The chain carries TRBV5-8 and TRBJ2-1; 9 bases match TRBD1. The ends lost 3 bases at V and 0 bases at J; junction bases unmatched: 4. In germline, CDR1 is SGHTS, CDR2 YDEGEE. This CDR3 has 16 residues. The DNA for the CDR3 is TGTGCCAGCAGCTGGGGACAGGGCAACTCCTACAATGAGCAGTTCTTC. Its translation is CASSWGQGNSYNEQFF.

The chain links TRBV28 to TRBJ1-5, with D possibly being TRBD1 (5 bases). V lost 1 base and J lost 6, with 16 bases in between. The CDR3 extends over 16 amino acids. CDR1 is MDHEN, CDR2 SYDVKM, per germline. DNA of the CDR3: TGTGCCAGCAGTTTATTCCCCAGGCAGGGACGTCAGCCCCAGCATTTT. It translates to CASSLFPRQGRQPQHF.

In this sample, this clone turned up once. V gene TRBV29-1 combines with J gene TRBJ2-7; maybe TRBD2 (7 bases). Trimming removed 4 bases at V and 1 base at J, with 17 bases between. Germline V gene lookup returns CDR1 SQVTM and CDR2 ANQGSEA. The CDR3 is made up of 15 amino acids. CDR3 loop: CSVVGAGARSYEQYF. The DNA for the CDR3 is TGCAGCGTTGTCGGCGCGGGGGCGCGATCCTACGAGCAGTACTTC.

This chain uses TRBV28 with TRBJ1-1, with 8 positions matching TRBD1. The CDR3 runs to 14 residues. Trimming cost V 5 bases and J 0 bases; bases outside gene matches: 2. The germline V gene encodes CDR1 MDHEN and CDR2 SYDVKM. The CDR3 loop is CASSRQGLNTEAFF. The CDR3 DNA reads as TGTGCCAGCAGTCGACAGGGGTTGAACACTGAAGCTTTCTTT. Based on the CDR3 plus reference TRBV28 and TRBJ1-1, the full variable domain is DVKVTQSSRYLVKRTGEKVFLECVQDMDHENMFWYRQDPGLGLRLIYFSYDVKMKEKGDIPEGYSVSREKKERFSLILESASTNQTSMYLCASSRQGLNTEAFFGQGTRLTVV.

CDR3 residues: CASSVEGTGSAFF. In DNA form, the CDR3 reads TGTGCCAGCAGCGTAGAGGGGACAGGGTCCGCTTTCTTT. The rearrangement joins TRBV9 to TRBJ1-1, with 9 bases aligning to TRBD1. Germline CDR1 SGDLS, CDR2 YYNGEE. The V segment lost 0 bases and the J segment 11 bases; nucleotides outside the gene matches: 5. The CDR3 extends over 13 amino acids.

The V gene is TRBV25-1, the J gene TRBJ2-1, with a tentative D call TRBD1 (6 bases). CDR3 length equals 15 residues. Germline-derived CDR1 and CDR2 are MGHDK and SYGVNS. V lost 1 base to trimming and J lost 8 bases, with 15 bases between them. The CDR3 region is CASSELGATTYEQFF. CDR3 coding DNA: TGTGCCAGCAGTGAATTGGGGGCGACAACCTATGAGCAGTTCTTC.

The rearrangement links TRBV5-1 to TRBJ2-7; a possible D gene is TRBD1 (6 bases). Trimming cost V 4 bases and J 0 bases, with 17 bases left between them. There are 16 residues in the CDR3. Germline-derived CDR1 and CDR2 are SGHRS and YFSETQ. CDR3 region: CASSLGTSTYSYEQYF. The CDR3 nucleotides read TGCGCCAGCAGCCTAGGGACATCGACTTACTCCTACGAGCAGTACTTC.

This clone was observed a few times. This chain joins TRBV19 and TRBJ2-4; tentative D call: TRBD1 (6 bases). CDR1 is LNHDA, CDR2 SQIVND, per germline (reference sequence). V lost 11 bases, J lost 6 bases, and 20 bases lay in between. The CDR3 is 14 amino acids. The chain's CDR3 is CAGPTSGTINIQYF. The CDR3 nucleotides read TGTGCCGGCCCCACCTCCGGGACAATAAACATTCAGTACTTC. Full variable domain (rest looked up from reference TRBV19 and TRBJ2-4): DGGITQSPKYLFRKEGQNVTLSCEQNLNHDAMYWYRQDPGQGLRLIYYSQIVNDFQKGDIAEGYSVSREKKESFPLTVTSAQKNPTAFYLCAGPTSGTINIQYFGAGTRLSVL.

The V gene is TRBV10-3, the J gene TRBJ2-3; 11 bases are a match to TRBD1. The CDR3 covers 14 residues. Trimming removed 10 bases from V and 3 bases from J; junction bases left unmatched: 6. The germline V gene has CDR1 ENHRY and CDR2 SYGVKD. The CDR3 spells CATGQGALTDTQYF. CDR3 bases: TGTGCCACCGGACAGGGGGCTTTGACAGATACGCAGTATTTT.

V usage is TRBV6-2 or TRBV6-3 and J usage is TRBJ2-7; 7 bases map to TRBD1. The germline V gene has CDR1 MNHEY and CDR2 SVGEGT. The CDR3 length is 12 residues. J was trimmed by 8 bases and V by 6 bases; bases with no gene match: 7. CDR3 in amino acids: CASSDRVGQQYF. DNA for the CDR3: TGTGCCAGCAGCGACAGGGTAGGTCAGCAGTACTTC.

This sequence joins TRBV18 and TRBJ1-1; perhaps TRBD1 as D (6 bases). This CDR3 contains 16 residues. The germline V gene encodes CDR1 KGHSH and CDR2 LQKENI. Trimming took 2 bases from V and 1 from J, leaving 14 bases between them. The CDR3 coding sequence is TGTGCCAGCTCACCATCGGCAGGGGATTGGAACACTGAAGCTTTCTTT. It codes for CASSPSAGDWNTEAFF.

The chain joins TRBV29-1 to TRBJ2-4; tentatively, D is TRBD2 (6 bases). Trimming stripped 7 bases from V and 4 bases from J, with 8 bases between. There are 11 residues in the CDR3. Per germline, CDR1 SQVTM and CDR2 ANQGSEA. The CDR3 sequence: CSGREKNIQYF. In DNA, the CDR3 is TGCAGCGGCCGGGAGAAAAACATTCAGTACTTC.

V usage is TRBV2 and J usage is TRBJ1-2; perhaps TRBD1 as D (6 bases). Germline V gene data show CDR1 as SNHLY and CDR2 as FYNNEI. The CDR3 runs to 14 residues. V lost 7 bases to trimming and J lost 0 bases, with 12 bases between them. The CDR3 is CASTGQLANYGYTF. DNA of the CDR3: TGTGCCAGCACTGGACAGTTAGCTAACTATGGCTACACCTTC.

J is TRBJ1-2 and V is TRBV27; D perhaps matches TRBD1 (5 bases). Germline V gene data show CDR1 as MNHEY and CDR2 as SMNVEV (reference sequence). The CDR3 is 15 residues long. V lost 3 bases, J lost 2 bases, and 13 bases lay in between. The CDR3 DNA follows: TGTGCCAGCAGTTTTACCGGGGGGGGGAACTATGGCTACACCTTC. Its protein product is CASSFTGGGNYGYTF.